This T cell receptor (beta chain) was recovered during a study of blood T cells in healthy people across ages. Study results and limitations: Older age coincided with a roughly linear decline in TCR beta diversity per million T cells. Versus aged donors, long-lived donors had higher diversity and more naive CD4+ cells. PBMCs that were unsorted prevented a conclusive naive versus antigen-experienced comparison.

PCR was performed a second time for roughly 7 to 11 cycles using a sample-barcoded 5' primer and a J-beta primer mix. Each sample yielded at least 2.5 million CDR3-containing paired-end reads. Via MiXCR, TCRdb re-called the 5' RACE reads, giving one row per CDR3 protein. The sample consists of 1.5 million to 2 million distinct CDR3 sequences, roughly 32% of them appearing once. On this clonotype itself: The antigen remains unidentified.

This receptor was identified in a woman in her twenties or thirties in good health. Sequencing was carried out using blood.

CDR3 DNA: TGTGCCAGCAGCGTAGACTCGCGGGGGGCCGTCGAGACCCAGTACTTC. Translated, it gives CASSVDSRGAVETQYF. J is TRBJ2-5 and V is TRBV9; 8 nucleotides line up with TRBD2. Losses at the gene ends were 0 bases for V and 5 bases for J; bases not matched to a gene: 9. The CDR3 spans 16 residues. From germline, CDR1 is SGDLS and CDR2 YYNGEE.